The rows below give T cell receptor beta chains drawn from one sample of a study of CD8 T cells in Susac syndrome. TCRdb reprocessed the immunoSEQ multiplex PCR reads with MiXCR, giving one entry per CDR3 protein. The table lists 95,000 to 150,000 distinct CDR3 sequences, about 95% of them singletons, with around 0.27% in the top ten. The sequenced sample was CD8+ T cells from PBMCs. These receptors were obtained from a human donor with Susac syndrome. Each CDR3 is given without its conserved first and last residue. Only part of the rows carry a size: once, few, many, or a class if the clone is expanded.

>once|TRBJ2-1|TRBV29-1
SVPWTDYNEQF
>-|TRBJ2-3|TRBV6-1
ASSPGLAAGTDTQY
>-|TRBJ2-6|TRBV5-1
ASSVGGPSGANVLT
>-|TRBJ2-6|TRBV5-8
ASSLPGGFTGANVLT
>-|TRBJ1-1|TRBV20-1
SAMEYDTEAF
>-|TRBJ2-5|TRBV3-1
ASSLHLAGGPPTQY
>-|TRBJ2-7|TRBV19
ASSIGTGYEQY
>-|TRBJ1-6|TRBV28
ASGTENSPLH
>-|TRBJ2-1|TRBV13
ASRHRGSTYNEQF
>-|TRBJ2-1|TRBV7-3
ASSLIGVLAGARPHNEQF
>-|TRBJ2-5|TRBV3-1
ASSQAWAQQETQY
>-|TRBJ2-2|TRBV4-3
ASSAGGLNGELF
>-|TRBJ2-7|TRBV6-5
ASSYVGSGAGEQY
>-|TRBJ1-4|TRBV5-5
ASSLLRGSEKLF
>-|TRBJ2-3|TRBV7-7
ASSLALTKRGEGTDTQY
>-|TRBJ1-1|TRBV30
ASASSQNTEAF
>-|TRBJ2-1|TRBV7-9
ASSLVVSVNEQF
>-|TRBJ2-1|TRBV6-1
ASSDSSVGEQF
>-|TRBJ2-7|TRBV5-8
ASSPGTSGVSSYEQY
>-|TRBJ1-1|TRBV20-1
SATGTANTEAF
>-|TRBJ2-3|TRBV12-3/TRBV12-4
ASSPLAGAGDTQY
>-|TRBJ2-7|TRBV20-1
SARGFTASEQY
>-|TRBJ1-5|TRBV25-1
ASSERGSNQPQH
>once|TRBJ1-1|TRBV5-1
ASSLNDGTEAF
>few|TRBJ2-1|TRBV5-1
ASSLENRGDEQF
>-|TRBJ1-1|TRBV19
ASSITRNTEAF
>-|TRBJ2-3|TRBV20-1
SATERGGDTQY
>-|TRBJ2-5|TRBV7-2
ASSPTSGGAETQY
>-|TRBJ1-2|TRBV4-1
ASSQVPGTGGLVGYGYT
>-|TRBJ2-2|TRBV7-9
ASSSAGWHTGELF
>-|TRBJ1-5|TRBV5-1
ASSFGDSGPQH
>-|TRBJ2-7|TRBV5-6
ASRVQGSTYEQY
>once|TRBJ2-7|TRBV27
ASNPLRRSYEQY
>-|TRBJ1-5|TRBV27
ASSLGGIQPQH
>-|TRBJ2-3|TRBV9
ASSWARGPSPDTQY
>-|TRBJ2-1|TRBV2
ASSEAGSSYNEQF
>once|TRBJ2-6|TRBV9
ASSDSRDRDAGANVLT
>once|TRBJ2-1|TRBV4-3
ASSLQRGGDSYNEQF
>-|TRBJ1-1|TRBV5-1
ASTVGTEAF
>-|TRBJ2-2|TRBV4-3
ASSQDTSGGTGELF
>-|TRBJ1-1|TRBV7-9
ASSQDTEAF
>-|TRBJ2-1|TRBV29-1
SVELPIGGRQF
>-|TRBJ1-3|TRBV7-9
ASSLEGRVPGNTIY
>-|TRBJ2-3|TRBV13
ASSLASGGLTDTQY
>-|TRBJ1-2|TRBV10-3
ATSPAGTRNGYT
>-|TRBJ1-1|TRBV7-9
ASSPWGPEAF
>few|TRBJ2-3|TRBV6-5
ASSLAGPDTQY
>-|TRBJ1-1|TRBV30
AWSDGLPNTEAF
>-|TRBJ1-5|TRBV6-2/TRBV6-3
ASTRVSNQPQH
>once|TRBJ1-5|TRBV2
ASSEWGGQPQH
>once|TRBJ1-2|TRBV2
ASSEARGEGHGYT
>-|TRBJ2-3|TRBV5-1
ASSLAKGGNTDTQY
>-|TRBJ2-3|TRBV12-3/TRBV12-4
ASSLGRGGLEDTQY